This TCR beta chain was recovered during a study of regulatory T cells in long-lasting Graves disease. Germline lookup yields CDR1 SNHLY and CDR2 FYNNEI. Trimming removed 1 base from V and 1 base from J, with 11 bases in between. The CDR3 spans 15 residues. To make TCR beta libraries, researchers used iRepertoire HTBI primers and Arm-PCR of CDR3 regions. TCRdb reprocessed the multiplex PCR reads with MiXCR, giving one entry per CDR3 protein. The sample contains around 400,000 distinct CDR3 sequences, 21% of which appear only once. Time point noted: persistent/refractory GD, antithyroid drugs over 5 years with positive TRAb. From PBMCs, RNA was extracted and then used to make the TCR library. Patients hailed from an endocrinology department in Xi'an, China. This clonotype was seen many times. Antigen unknown. Study-wide findings and caveats: Repertoires from persistent disease leaned toward TRBV28, TRBJ1-2 and TRBJ2-5.

The starting material was peripheral blood mononuclear cells (PBMCs), obtained when the disease was refractory, from a patient treated with antithyroid drugs. The sequence came from a female donor with Graves disease. V and J are TRBV2 and TRBJ2-7; a possible D gene is TRBD2 (6 bases). The CDR3 DNA sequence: TGTGCCAGCAGTGAAGTCTCGGCGGGGTCCTACGAGCAGTACTTC. As protein: CASSEVSAGSYEQYF.